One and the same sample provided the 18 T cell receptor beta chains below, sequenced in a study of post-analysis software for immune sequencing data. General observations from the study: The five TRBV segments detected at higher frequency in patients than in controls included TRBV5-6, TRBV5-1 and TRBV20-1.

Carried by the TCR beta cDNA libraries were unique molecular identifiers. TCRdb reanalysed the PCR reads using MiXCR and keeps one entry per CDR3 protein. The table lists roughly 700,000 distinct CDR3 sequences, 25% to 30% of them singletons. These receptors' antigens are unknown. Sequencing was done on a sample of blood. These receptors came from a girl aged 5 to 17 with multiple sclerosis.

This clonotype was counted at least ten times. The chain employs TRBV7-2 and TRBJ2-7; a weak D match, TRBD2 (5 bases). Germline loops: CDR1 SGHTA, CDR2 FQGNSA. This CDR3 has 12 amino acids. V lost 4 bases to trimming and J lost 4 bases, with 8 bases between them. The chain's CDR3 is CASSSGLYEQYF. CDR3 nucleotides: TGTGCCAGCAGCTCCGGACTTTACGAGCAGTACTTC.

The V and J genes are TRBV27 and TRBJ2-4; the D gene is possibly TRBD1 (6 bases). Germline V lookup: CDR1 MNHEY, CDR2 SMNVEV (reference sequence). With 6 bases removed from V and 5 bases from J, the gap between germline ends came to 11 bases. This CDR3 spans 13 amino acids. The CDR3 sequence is CASRQGIQNIQYF. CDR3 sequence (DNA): TGTGCCAGCAGGCAGGGGATTCAAAACATTCAGTACTTC.

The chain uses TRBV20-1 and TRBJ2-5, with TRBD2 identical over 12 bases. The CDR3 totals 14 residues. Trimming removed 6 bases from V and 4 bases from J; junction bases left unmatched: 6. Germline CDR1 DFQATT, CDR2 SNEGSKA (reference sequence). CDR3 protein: CSASLLAGGETQYF. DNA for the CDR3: TGCAGTGCCTCCTTACTAGCGGGAGGAGAGACCCAGTACTTC.

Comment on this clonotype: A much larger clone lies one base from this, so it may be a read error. The DNA of the CDR3 is TGCAGCGTTCCAAGGCGCCAGAAATATGGCTACACCTTC. This codes for CSVPRRQKYGYTF. The genes are TRBV29-1 and TRBJ1-2; no firm D call. CDR3 length: 13 residues. V was pared by 5 bases and J by 5 bases, with 15 bases between. Germline V gene data show CDR1 as SQVTM and CDR2 as ANQGSEA.

As DNA, the CDR3 is TGTGCCAGCAGAAGGGACTACGACTACGAGCAGTACTTC. Encoded protein: CASRRDYDYEQYF. The rearrangement links TRBV2 to TRBJ2-7; TRBD2 aligns across 7 bases. This CDR3 comprises 13 residues. Per germline, CDR1 SNHLY and CDR2 FYNNEI. V lost 6 bases to trimming and J lost 3 bases; unmatched junction nucleotides: 5.

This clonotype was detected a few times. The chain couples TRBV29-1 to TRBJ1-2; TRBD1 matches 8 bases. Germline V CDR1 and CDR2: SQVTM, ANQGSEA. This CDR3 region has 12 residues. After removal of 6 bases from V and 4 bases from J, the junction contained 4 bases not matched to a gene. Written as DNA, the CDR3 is TGCAGCGTAGCTGACAGGGGCTATGGCTACACCTTC. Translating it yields CSVADRGYGYTF. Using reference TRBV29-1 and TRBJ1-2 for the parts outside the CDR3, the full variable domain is SAVISQKPSRDICQRGTSLTIQCQVDSQVTMMFWYRQQPGQSLTLIATANQGSEATYESGFVIDKFPISRPNLTFSTLTVSNMSPEDSSIYLCSVADRGYGYTFGSGTRLTVV.

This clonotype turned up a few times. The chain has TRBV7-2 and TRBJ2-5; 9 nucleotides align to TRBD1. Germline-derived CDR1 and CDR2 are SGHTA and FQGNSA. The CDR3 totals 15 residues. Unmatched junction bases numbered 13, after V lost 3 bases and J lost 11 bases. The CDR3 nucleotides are TGTGCCAGCAGCTTGAACTCGGGACAGGGAATCGGGCAGTACTTC. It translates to CASSLNSGQGIGQYF.

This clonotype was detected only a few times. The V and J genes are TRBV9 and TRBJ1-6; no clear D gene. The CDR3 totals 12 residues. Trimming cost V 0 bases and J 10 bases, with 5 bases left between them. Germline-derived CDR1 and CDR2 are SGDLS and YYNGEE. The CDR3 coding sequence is TGTGCCAGCAGCGTAGCTCTGTCACCCCTCCACTTT. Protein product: CASSVALSPLHF.

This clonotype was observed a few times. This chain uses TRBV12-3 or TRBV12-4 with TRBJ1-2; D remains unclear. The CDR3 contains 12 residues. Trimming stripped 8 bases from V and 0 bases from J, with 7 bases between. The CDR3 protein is CASGASNYGYTF. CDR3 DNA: TGTGCCAGCGGTGCCTCTAACTATGGCTACACCTTC.

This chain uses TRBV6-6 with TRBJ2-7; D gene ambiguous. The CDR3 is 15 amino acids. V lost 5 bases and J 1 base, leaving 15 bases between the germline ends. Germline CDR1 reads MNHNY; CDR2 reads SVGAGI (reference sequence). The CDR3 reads CASSPPGAVSYEQYF. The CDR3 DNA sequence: TGTGCCAGCAGTCCCCCCGGCGCCGTATCCTACGAGCAGTACTTC.

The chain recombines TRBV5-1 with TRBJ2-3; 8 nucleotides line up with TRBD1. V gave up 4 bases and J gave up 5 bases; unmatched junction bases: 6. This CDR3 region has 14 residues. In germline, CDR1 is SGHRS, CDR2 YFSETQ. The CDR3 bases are TGCGCCAGCAGCCCTGGACAGGGACAAGATACGCAGTATTTT. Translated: CASSPGQGQDTQYF.

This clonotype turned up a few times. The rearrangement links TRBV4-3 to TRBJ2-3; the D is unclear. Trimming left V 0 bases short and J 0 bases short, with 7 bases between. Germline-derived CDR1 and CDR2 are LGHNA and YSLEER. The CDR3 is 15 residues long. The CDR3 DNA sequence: TGCGCCAGCAGCCAAGATTCGCGGAGCACAGATACGCAGTATTTT. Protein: CASSQDSRSTDTQYF.

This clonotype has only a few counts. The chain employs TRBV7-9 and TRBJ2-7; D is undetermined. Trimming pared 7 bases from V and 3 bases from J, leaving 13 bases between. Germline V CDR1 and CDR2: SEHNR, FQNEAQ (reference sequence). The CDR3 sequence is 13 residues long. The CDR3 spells CASNGGVIYEQYF. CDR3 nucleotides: TGTGCCAGCAACGGTGGGGTGATCTACGAGCAGTACTTC.

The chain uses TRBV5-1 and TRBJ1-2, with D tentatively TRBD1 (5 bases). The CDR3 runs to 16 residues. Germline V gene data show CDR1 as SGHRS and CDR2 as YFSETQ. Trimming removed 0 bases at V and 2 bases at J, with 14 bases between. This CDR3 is CASSLVGREVNYGYTF. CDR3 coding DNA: TGCGCCAGCAGCTTGGTTGGCAGGGAAGTGAACTATGGCTACACCTTC.

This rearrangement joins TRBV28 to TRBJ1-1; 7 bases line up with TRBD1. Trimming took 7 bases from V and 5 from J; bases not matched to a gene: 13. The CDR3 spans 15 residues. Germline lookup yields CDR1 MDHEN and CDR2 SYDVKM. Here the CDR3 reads CASTFREGARTEAFF. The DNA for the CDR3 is TGTGCCAGCACATTCCGGGAGGGGGCGCGTACTGAAGCTTTCTTT.

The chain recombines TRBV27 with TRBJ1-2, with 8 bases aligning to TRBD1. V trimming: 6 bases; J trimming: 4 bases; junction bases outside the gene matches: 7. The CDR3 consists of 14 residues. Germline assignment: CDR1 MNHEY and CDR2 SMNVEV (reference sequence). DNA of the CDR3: TGTGCCAGCAGACTCAGACAGGGGAGCTATGGCTACACCTTC. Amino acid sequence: CASRLRQGSYGYTF.

CDR3 DNA: TGCAGTGCTAGAGGGCCAGGATGGTACCAAGAGACCCAGTACTTC. Residues: CSARGPGWYQETQYF. The gene calls are TRBV20-1 and TRBJ2-5; D ambiguous. Trimming cost V 1 base and J 0 bases, with 12 bases left between them. The CDR3 totals 15 residues. Looked up from germline, CDR1 is DFQATT and CDR2 is SNEGSKA (reference sequence).

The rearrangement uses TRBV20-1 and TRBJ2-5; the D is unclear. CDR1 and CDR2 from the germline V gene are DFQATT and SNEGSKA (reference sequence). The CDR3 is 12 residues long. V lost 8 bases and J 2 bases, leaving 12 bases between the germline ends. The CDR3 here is CSTAQDQETQYF. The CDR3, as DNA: TGCAGTACCGCCCAGGATCAAGAGACCCAGTACTTC.